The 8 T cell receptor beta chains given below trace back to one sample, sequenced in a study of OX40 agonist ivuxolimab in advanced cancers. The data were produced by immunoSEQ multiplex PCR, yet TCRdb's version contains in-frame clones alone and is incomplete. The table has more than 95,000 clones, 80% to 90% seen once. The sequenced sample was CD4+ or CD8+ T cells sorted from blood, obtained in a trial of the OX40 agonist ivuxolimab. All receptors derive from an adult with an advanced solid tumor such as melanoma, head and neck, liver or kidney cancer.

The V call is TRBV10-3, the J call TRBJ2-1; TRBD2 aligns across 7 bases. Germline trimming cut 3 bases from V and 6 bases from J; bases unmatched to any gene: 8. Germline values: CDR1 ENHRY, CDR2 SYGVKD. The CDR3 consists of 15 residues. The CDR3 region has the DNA TGTGCCATCAGTGAAAGGCAGGGAGGGTTCAATGAGCAGTTCTTC. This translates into CAISERQGGFNEQFF.

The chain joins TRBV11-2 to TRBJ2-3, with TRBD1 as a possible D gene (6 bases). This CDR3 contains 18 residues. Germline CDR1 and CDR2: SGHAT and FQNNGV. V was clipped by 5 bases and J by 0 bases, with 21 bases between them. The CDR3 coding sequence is TGTGCCAGCAGCAACAGGGACATCGGTATTTTTAGCACAGATACGCAGTATTTT. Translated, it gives CASSNRDIGIFSTDTQYF. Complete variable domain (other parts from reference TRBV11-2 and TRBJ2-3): EAGVAQSPRYKIIEKRQSVAFWCNPISGHATLYWYQQILGQGPKLLIQFQNNGVVDDSQLPKDRFSAERLKGVDSTLKIQPAKLEDSAVYLCASSNRDIGIFSTDTQYFGPGTRLTVL.

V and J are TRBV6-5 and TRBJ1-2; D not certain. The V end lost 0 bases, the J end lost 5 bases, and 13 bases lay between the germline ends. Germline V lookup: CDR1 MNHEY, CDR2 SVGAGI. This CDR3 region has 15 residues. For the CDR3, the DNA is TGTGCCAGCAGTTACTCGAGGACGGATTTTTATGGCTACACCTTC. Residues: CASSYSRTDFYGYTF.

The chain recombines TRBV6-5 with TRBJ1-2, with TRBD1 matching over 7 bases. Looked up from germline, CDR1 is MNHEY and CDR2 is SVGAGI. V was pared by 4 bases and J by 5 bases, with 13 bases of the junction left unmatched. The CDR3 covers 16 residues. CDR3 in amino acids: CASSSSSTGTVYGYTF. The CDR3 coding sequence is TGTGCCAGCAGTTCCTCGAGTACCGGGACAGTTTATGGCTACACCTTC.

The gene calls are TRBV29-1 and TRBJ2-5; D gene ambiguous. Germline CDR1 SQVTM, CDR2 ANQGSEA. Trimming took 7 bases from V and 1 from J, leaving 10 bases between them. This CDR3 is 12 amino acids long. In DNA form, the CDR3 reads TGCAGCGGAGGATACAGCCAAGAGACCCAGTACTTC. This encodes CSGGYSQETQYF.

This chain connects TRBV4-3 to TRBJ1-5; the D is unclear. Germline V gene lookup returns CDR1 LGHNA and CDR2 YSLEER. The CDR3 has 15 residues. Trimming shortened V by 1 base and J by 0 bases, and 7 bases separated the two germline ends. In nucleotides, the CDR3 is TGCGCCAGCAGCCAAGGGGTGAATAGCAATCAGCCCCAGCATTTT. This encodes CASSQGVNSNQPQHF.

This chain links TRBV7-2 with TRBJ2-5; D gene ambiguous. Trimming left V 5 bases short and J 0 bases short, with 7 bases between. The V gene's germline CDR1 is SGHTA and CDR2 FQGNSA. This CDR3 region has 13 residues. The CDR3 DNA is TGTGCCAGCAGCCCTAGAAACCAAGAGACCCAGTACTTC. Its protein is CASSPRNQETQYF.

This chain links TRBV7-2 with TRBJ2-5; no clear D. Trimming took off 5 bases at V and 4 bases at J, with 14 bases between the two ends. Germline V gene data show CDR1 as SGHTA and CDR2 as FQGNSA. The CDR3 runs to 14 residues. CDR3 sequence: CASSPRPGRETQYF. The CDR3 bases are TGTGCCAGCAGCCCTAGACCAGGCAGAGAGACCCAGTACTTC. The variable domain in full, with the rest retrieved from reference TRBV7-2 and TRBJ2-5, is GAGVSQSPSNKVTEKGKDVELRCDPISGHTALYWYRQSLGQGLEFLIYFQGNSAPDKSGLPSDRFSAERTGGSVSTLTIQRTQQEDSAVYLCASSPRPGRETQYFGPGTRLLVL.